One sample yielded the 10 T cell receptor beta chains listed below, sequenced in a study of blood T cell repertoires in COVID-19. The protocol was immunoSEQ multiplex PCR, while the TCRdb copy is restricted to in-frame clones and leaves out a portion. The repertoire holds around 290,000 clones, with 80% to 90% as singletons. Sample: peripheral blood. These receptors were taken from a woman between 50 and 59 years old who had recovered from COVID-19.

The genes are TRBV11-2 and TRBJ2-1; D is unresolved. The V end lost 1 base, the J end lost 0 bases, and 10 bases lay between the germline ends. The CDR3 sequence is 16 residues long. The germline V gene has CDR1 SGHAT and CDR2 FQNNGV. DNA of the CDR3: TGTGCCAGCAGCTTAGTCGGGTCCCTCTCCTACAATGAGCAGTTCTTC. As protein: CASSLVGSLSYNEQFF.

The chain combines TRBV30 with TRBJ1-2; D is ambiguous. This CDR3 has 12 amino acids. Looked up from germline, CDR1 is GTSNPN and CDR2 is SVGIG (reference sequence). Trimming stripped 2 bases from V and 8 bases from J, with 12 bases between. This chain's CDR3 is CAWSRTPGGYTF. The CDR3 coding sequence is TGTGCCTGGAGTCGAACACCGGGGGGCTACACCTTC.

CDR3 sequence (DNA): TGTGCCTTACTAACAGGGACTGGAAACACCATATATTTT. It is translated as CALLTGTGNTIYF. The rearrangement links TRBV30 to TRBJ1-3, with a tentative D call TRBD1 (6 bases). The V end was cut by 7 bases, the J end by 2 bases, with 12 bases between. In germline, CDR1 is GTSNPN, CDR2 SVGIG (reference sequence). CDR3 length: 13 amino acids. The full variable domain, completed using reference TRBV30 and TRBJ1-3, is SQTIHQWPATLVQPVGSPLSLECTVEGTSNPNLYWYRQAAGRGLQLLFYSVGIGQISSEVPQNLSASRPQDRQFILSSKKLLLSDSGFYLCALLTGTGNTIYFGEGSWLTVV.

This CDR3 is CASSERWRTQETQYF. The CDR3 DNA reads TGTGCCAGCAGTGAACGATGGAGAACCCAAGAGACCCAGTACTTC. This chain links TRBV6-1 with TRBJ2-5; D unclear. V was clipped by 2 bases and J by 1 base, with 11 bases between them. From germline, CDR1 is MNHNS and CDR2 SASEGT. The CDR3 spans 15 residues.

The chain joins TRBV2 to TRBJ2-1, with 13 bases that match TRBD2. Germline CDR1 and CDR2: SNHLY and FYNNEI. This CDR3 has 18 residues. After removal of 6 bases from V and 0 bases from J, the junction contained 8 bases not matched to a gene. This CDR3 is CASRARTSGGRSYNEQFF. The CDR3 DNA reads TGTGCCAGCAGAGCACGGACTAGCGGGGGACGCTCCTACAATGAGCAGTTCTTC.

There are a few counts of this clone. The chain has TRBV7-2 and TRBJ2-7; D is possibly TRBD1 (6 bases). Germline CDR1 reads SGHTA; CDR2 reads FQGNSA. Trimming took off 3 bases at V and 7 bases at J, with 13 bases between the two ends. The CDR3 is made up of 13 amino acids. CDR3 in DNA: TGTGCCAGCAGCTTTAAACAGGGAAGGGAGCAGTACTTC. Its translation is CASSFKQGREQYF.

This clone has just a few counts. The chain carries TRBV4-3 and TRBJ1-1, with 9 nucleotides matching TRBD1. V lost 2 bases, J lost 4 bases, and 5 bases stayed unmatched. The CDR3 length is 15 residues. Germline assignment: CDR1 LGHNA and CDR2 YSLEER. CDR3 DNA sequence: TGCGCCAGCAGCCAATCTTGGGGACAGGGCACTGAAGCTTTCTTT. Translated: CASSQSWGQGTEAFF.

The genes are TRBV5-1 and TRBJ1-1, with a tentative D call TRBD1 (6 bases). The CDR3 runs to 13 residues. Looked up from germline, CDR1 is SGHRS and CDR2 is YFSETQ. With 4 bases removed from V and 7 bases from J, the gap between germline ends came to 14 bases. The CDR3 here is CASSHGGADEAFF. In DNA, the CDR3 is TGCGCCAGCAGCCACGGGGGGGCGGATGAAGCTTTCTTT.

V usage is TRBV15 and J usage is TRBJ1-2; possibly TRBD1 for D (6 bases). The V and J ends lost 4 bases and 9 bases respectively, with 12 bases between them. The CDR3 extends over 12 amino acids. CDR1 and CDR2 (germline): LNHNV, YYDKDF (reference sequence). CDR3 sequence (DNA): TGTGCCACCAGCATTACAGGGAGTAGCTACACCTTC. Encoded protein: CATSITGSSYTF.

The gene calls are TRBV3-1 (or the pseudogene TRBV3-2) and TRBJ1-2; TRBD1 aligns across 7 bases. The V and J ends lost 4 bases and 8 bases, in that order; junction bases with no gene match: 16. CDR3 size: 16 residues. Germline V gene sequence: CDR1 LGHDT, CDR2 YNNKEL (reference sequence). The CDR3 is CASSPPQGLVLGGYTF. The DNA of the CDR3 is TGTGCCAGCAGCCCCCCACAGGGGTTGGTACTTGGGGGCTACACCTTC.